This entry is about one T cell receptor beta chain. Its antigen is unknown. Per-nucleotide qualities are absent, and no much larger clonotype sits a single base away. The library was made by the immunoSEQ multiplex PCR assay. The authors' analysis ran thus. A statistical classification framework was built to diagnose cytomegalovirus status from the catalog of TCR beta chain sequences. What TCRdb holds here is the immuneACCESS table cut down to in-frame rearrangements. Part of the clones is not present; checked against another copy, under half of the missing clones reflect an unresolved V gene, and the others are unexplained. The DNA gave D and trimming, while V, J and clone size come from that table. This sample gives more than 85,000 clones in total; around nine tenths of them show up just once. Around 1.9% of the sample is in the top ten clones. The entry originates in a study of cytomegalovirus exposure and HLA in healthy donors (dated by TCRdb to 2017 to 2019). Study-level background: The 670 or so repertoires of the first cohort and the 120 validation repertoires were produced on the same platform, according to a later analysis. The study combined high-throughput TCR immunosequencing, statistical association of individual TCRs with disease status, and machine learning to predict cytomegalovirus infection status. In addition to the first cohort of around 670 subjects, a separate validation cohort of over 90 different subjects was used. The study was designed to test whether signatures of past pathogen exposure could be identified by cataloging public T cell receptors.

Donors formed part of the validation cohort, which comprised 120 or so subjects and was distinct from the first cohort of under 800 subjects. The investigation overall reported the following: A later analysis had no HLA typing for the validation cohort, so co-occurrence there was scored across all 130 or so repertoires. Of the cluster scores, 85% to 95% were above 0 in a later analysis, which found that TCRs clustered in the first cohort also tended to co-occur in the 130 or so validation repertoires. The study listed 150 to 200 TCR beta chains as associated with cytomegalovirus. Cytomegalovirus status was reported to be diagnosed by the classifier with high specificity and sensitivity in both the original and validation cohorts. Most TCR sequences were observed very rarely across donors, whereas some public TCRs were present in many individuals. It was suggested by the authors that the approach could potentially be generalized to other disease states and immunological phenotypes. A few of the identified cytomegalovirus-associated TCR beta chains were confirmed in vitro to be specific for cytomegalovirus antigens.

CDR1 and CDR2 (SQVTM, ANQGSEA) derive from the germline V gene. V loses 4 bases, J loses 3 bases, and the germline ends lie 18 bases apart. Spanning cysteine to phenylalanine, the CDR3 consists of 15 amino acids. Of the read, only the CDR3 DNA is kept; its 45 bases are in frame from base 1. This clonotype was sampled from a young woman in good health and CMV-seronegative. Sequences were obtained from PBMCs. The sequence joins TRBV29-1 to TRBJ1-2; the D gene assignment is ambiguous. Here the CDR3 is given as CSVAGNLVADYGYTF. The nucleotides are TGCAGCGTTGCTGGAAATTTGGTTGCGGACTATGGCTACACCTTC.